This T cell receptor beta chain was sequenced during a study of OX40 agonist ivuxolimab in advanced cancers. On the study more broadly: The study enrolled dose-escalation patients with hepatocellular carcinoma, melanoma, renal cell or head and neck cancer. Two cutaneous melanoma patients and one hepatocellular carcinoma patient, three in all, had partial responses.

This clone showed up just once. Data came from immunoSEQ multiplex PCR; TCRdb stores just in-frame clones and leaves some out. The data contain more than 20,000 clones, roughly nine tenths of them seen just once; the ten biggest clones take up roughly 28%. The V gene lost 0 bases and the J gene lost 2 bases, with 8 bases spanning the gap. The CDR3 contains 14 residues. The V gene's germline CDR1 is MNHEY and CDR2 SMNVEV (reference sequence). The receptor's source is an adult with an advanced solid tumor such as melanoma, head and neck, liver or kidney cancer. The chain joins TRBV27 to TRBJ2-7, with D hard to call. The sample in question was CD4+ or CD8+ T cells sorted from blood, obtained in a trial of the OX40 agonist ivuxolimab. The chain's CDR3 is CASSLSYDAYEQYF. In nucleotides, the CDR3 is TGTGCCAGCAGTTTATCCTACGATGCCTACGAGCAGTACTTC.